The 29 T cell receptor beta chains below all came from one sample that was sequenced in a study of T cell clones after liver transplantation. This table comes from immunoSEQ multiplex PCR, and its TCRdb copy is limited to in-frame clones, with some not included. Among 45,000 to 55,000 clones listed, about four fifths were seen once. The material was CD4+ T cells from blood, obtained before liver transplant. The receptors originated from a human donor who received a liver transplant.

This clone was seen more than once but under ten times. CDR3 nucleotide sequence: TGTGCCAGCAGCTGGGACATCGGTCAGCCCCAGCATTTT. Translating it yields CASSWDIGQPQHF. The V call is TRBV5-4, the J call TRBJ1-5; D may be TRBD1 (6 bases). CDR1 SGHNT and CDR2 YYREEE come from the germline V gene (reference sequence). CDR3 size: 13 residues. The V end was cut by 3 bases, the J end by 6 bases, with 10 bases between. Based on the CDR3 plus reference TRBV5-4 and TRBJ1-5, the full variable domain is ETGVTQSPTHLIKTRGQQVTLRCSSQSGHNTVSWYQQALGQGPQFIFQYYREEENGRGNFPPRFSGLQFPNYSSELNVNALELDDSALYLCASSWDIGQPQHFGDGTRLSIL.

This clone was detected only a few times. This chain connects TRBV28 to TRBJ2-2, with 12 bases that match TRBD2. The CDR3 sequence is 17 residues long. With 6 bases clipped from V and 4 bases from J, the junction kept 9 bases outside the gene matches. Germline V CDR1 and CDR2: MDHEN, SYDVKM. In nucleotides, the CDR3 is TGTGCCAGCAGGACTAGCGGGAGAAGCCACGGCACCGGGGAGCTGTTTTTT. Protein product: CASRTSGRSHGTGELFF.

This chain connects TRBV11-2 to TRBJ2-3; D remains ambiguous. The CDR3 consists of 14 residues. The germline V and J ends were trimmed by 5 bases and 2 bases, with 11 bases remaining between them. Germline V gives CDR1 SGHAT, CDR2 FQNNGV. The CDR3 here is CASSDGRSTDTQYF. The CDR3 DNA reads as TGTGCCAGCAGCGACGGCCGATCCACAGATACGCAGTATTTT.

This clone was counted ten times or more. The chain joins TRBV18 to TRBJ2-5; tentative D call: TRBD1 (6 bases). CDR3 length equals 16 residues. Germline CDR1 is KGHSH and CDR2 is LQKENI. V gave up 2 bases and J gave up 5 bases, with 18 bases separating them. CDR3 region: CASSPGAGRGSETQYF. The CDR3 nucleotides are TGTGCCAGCTCACCAGGGGCTGGAAGGGGGAGTGAGACCCAGTACTTC.

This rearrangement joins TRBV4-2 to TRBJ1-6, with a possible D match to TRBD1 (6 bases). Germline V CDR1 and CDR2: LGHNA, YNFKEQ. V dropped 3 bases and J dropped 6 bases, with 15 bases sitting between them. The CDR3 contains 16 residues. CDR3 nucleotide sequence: TGTGCCAGCAGCCAGGGACCAGCAGGGGTTAATTCACCCCTCCACTTT. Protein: CASSQGPAGVNSPLHF.

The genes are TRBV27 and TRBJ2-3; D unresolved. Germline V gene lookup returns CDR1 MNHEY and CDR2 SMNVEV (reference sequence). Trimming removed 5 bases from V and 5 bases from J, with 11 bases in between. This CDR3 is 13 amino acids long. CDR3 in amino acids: CASSPAHLDTQYF. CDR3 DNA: TGTGCCAGCAGTCCCGCCCATTTAGATACGCAGTATTTT.

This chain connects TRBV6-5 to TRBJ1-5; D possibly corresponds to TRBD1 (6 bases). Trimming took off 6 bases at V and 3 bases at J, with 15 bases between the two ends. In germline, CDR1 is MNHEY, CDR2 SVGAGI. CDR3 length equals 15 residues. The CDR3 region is CASRPQGPSNQPQHF. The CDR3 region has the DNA TGTGCCAGCAGGCCCCAGGGGCCCTCCAATCAGCCCCAGCATTTT.

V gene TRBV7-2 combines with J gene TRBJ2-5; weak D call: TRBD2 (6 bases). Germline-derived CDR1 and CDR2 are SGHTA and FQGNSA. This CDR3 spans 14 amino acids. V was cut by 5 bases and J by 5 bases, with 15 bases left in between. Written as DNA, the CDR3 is TGTGCCAGCAGCCGGGACTCCGGTTTTGAGACCCAGTACTTC. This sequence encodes CASSRDSGFETQYF.

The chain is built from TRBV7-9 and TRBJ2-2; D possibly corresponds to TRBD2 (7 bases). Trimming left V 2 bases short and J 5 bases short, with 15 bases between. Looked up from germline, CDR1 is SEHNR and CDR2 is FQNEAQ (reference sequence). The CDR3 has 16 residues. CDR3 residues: CASSLRGAGSTGELFF. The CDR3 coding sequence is TGTGCCAGCAGCTTACGGGGGGCAGGGTCGACCGGGGAGCTGTTTTTT.

CDR3 DNA: TGTGCCAGCAGCAGGACAGGGGGCAACACTGAAGCTTTCTTT. It is translated as CASSRTGGNTEAFF. The chain joins TRBV6-5 to TRBJ1-1; 11 bases fit TRBD1. V shed 6 bases, J shed 2 bases, and the junction held 2 bases outside the gene matches. The CDR3 covers 14 residues. CDR1 and CDR2 from the germline V gene are MNHEY and SVGAGI.

The CDR3 nucleotides are TGTGCCAGCTCACGGCTAGCGGGGGGAGGCTCCTACAATGAGCAGTTCTTC. This translates into CASSRLAGGGSYNEQFF. This chain connects TRBV18 to TRBJ2-1; 11 nucleotides agree with TRBD2. CDR1 KGHSH and CDR2 LQKENI come from the germline V gene. With V trimmed by 4 bases and J by 0 bases, 5 bases remained unmatched. The CDR3 length is 17 residues. Drawing the rest from reference TRBV18 and TRBJ2-1, the complete variable domain is NAGVMQNPRHLVRRRGQEARLRCSPMKGHSHVYWYRQLPEEGLKFMVYLQKENIIDESGMPKERFSAEFPKEGPSILRIQQVVRGDSAAYFCASSRLAGGGSYNEQFFGPGTRLTVL.

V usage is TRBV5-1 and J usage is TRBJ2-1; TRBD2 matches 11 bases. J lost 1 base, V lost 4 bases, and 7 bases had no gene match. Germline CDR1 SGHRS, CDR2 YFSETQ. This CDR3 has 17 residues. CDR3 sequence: CASSKELAGVSYNEQFF. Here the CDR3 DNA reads TGCGCCAGCAGCAAAGAACTAGCGGGAGTATCCTACAATGAGCAGTTCTTC.

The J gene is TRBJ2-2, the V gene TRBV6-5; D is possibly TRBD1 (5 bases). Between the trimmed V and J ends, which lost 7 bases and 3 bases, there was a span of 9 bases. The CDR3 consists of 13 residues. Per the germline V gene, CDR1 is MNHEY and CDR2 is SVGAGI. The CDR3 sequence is CASNPGYTGELFF. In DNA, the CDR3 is TGTGCCAGCAACCCAGGGTACACCGGGGAGCTGTTTTTT.

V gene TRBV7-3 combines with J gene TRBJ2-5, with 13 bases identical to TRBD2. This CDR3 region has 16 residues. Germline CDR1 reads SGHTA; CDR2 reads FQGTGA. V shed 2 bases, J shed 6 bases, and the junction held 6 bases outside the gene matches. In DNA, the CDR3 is TGTGCCAGCAGCTTATCCACTAGCGGGGGGGCCCAGACCCAGTACTTC. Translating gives CASSLSTSGGAQTQYF.

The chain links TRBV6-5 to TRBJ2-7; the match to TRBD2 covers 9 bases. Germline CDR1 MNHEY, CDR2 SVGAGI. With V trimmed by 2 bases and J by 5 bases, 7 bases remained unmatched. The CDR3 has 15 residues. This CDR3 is CASSYRGLAGNEQYF. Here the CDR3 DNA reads TGTGCCAGCAGTTACCGGGGACTAGCCGGGAACGAGCAGTACTTC.

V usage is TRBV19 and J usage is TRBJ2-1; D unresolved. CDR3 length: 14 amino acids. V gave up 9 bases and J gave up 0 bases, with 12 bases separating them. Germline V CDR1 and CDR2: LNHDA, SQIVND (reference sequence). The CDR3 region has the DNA TGTGCCAGCCGAGTGGGGTCCTCCTACAATGAGCAGTTCTTC. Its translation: CASRVGSSYNEQFF. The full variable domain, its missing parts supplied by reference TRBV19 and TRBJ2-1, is DGGITQSPKYLFRKEGQNVTLSCEQNLNHDAMYWYRQDPGQGLRLIYYSQIVNDFQKGDIAEGYSVSREKKESFPLTVTSAQKNPTAFYLCASRVGSSYNEQFFGPGTRLTVL.

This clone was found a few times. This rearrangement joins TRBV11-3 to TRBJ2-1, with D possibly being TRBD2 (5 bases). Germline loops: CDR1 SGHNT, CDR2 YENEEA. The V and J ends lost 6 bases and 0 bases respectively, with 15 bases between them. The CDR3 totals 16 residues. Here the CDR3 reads CASSLSGFSSYNEQFF. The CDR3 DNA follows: TGTGCCAGCAGTTTATCGGGATTCAGCTCCTACAATGAGCAGTTCTTC.

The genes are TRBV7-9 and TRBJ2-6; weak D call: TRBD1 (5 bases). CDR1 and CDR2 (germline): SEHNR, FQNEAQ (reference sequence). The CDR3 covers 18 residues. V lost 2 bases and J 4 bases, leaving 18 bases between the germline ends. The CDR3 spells CASSLYFQGSAGANVLTF. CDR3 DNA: TGTGCCAGCAGCTTATACTTCCAGGGATCAGCCGGGGCCAACGTCCTGACTTTC.

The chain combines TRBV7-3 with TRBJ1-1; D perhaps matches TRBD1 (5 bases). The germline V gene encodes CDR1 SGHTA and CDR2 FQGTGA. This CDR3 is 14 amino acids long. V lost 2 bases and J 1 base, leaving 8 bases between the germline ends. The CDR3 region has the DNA TGTGCCAGCAGCTTAGGGGGATCGAACACTGAAGCTTTCTTT. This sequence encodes CASSLGGSNTEAFF.

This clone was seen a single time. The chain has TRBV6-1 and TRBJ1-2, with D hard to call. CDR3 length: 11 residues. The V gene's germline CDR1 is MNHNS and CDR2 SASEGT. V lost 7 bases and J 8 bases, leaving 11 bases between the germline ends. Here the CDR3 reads CASISQEGYTF. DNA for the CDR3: TGTGCCAGCATCAGCCAAGAGGGCTACACCTTC.

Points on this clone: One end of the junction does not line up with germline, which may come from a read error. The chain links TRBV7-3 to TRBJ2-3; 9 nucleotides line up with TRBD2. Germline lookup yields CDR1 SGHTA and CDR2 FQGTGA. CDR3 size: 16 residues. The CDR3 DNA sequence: TGTGTCAGCAGCTCAAATTTAGCGGGAGGCACAGATACGCAGTATTTT. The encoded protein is CVSSSNLAGGTDTQYF.

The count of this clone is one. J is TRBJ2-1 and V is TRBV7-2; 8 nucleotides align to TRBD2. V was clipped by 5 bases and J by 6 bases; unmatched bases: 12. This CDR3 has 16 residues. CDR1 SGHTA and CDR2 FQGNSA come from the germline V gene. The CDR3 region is CASSPGGTSLTNEQFF. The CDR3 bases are TGTGCCAGCAGCCCGGGTGGGACTAGTCTCACCAATGAGCAGTTCTTC.

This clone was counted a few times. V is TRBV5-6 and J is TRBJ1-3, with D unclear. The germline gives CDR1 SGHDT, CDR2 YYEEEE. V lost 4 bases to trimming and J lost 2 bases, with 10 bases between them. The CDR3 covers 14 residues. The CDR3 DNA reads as TGTGCCAGCAGCCGAGGGTCGGCTGGAAACACCATATATTTT. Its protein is CASSRGSAGNTIYF.

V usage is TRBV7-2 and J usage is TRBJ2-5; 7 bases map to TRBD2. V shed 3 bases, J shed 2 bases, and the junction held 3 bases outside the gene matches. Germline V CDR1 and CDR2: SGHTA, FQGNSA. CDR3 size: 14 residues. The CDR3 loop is CASSFSGIQETQYF. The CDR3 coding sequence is TGTGCCAGCAGCTTCAGCGGGATACAAGAGACCCAGTACTTC.

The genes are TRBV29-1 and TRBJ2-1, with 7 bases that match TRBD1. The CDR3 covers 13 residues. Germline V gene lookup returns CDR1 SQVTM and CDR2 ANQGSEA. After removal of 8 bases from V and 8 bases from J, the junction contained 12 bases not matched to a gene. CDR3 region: CSLLGAGGYEQFF. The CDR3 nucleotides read TGCAGCCTGCTAGGGGCAGGGGGTTATGAGCAGTTCTTC.

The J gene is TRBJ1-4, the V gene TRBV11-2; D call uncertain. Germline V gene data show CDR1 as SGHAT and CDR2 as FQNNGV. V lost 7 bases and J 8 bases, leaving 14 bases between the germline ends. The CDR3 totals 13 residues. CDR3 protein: CASIKSGGEKLFF. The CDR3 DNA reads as TGTGCCAGCATAAAAAGCGGAGGCGAAAAACTGTTTTTT.

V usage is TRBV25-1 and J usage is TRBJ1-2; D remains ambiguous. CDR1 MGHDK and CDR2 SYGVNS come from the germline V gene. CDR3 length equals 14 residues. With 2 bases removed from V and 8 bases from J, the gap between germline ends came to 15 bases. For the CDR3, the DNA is TGTGCCAGCAGTGAAAGAGAGGGCGTGGGCGGCTACACCTTC. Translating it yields CASSEREGVGGYTF.

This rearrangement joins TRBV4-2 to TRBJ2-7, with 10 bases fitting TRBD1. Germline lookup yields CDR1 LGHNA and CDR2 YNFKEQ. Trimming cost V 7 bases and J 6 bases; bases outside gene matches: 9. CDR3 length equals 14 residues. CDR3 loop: CASTRGTGVSEQYF. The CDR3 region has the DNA TGTGCCAGCACCCGGGGGACAGGGGTCAGCGAGCAGTACTTC.

CDR3 amino acids: CASSAQGGNTEAFF. The CDR3 nucleotides read TGTGCCAGCAGTGCCCAGGGCGGGAACACTGAAGCTTTCTTT. The rearrangement uses TRBV9 and TRBJ1-1, with D maybe TRBD1 (5 bases). The CDR3 has 14 amino acids. Trimming shortened V by 5 bases and J by 1 base, and 12 bases separated the two germline ends. Germline loops: CDR1 SGDLS, CDR2 YYNGEE.